This T cell receptor (beta chain) came from a study of radiotherapy plus CTLA-4 blockade in lung cancer. The data were produced by immunoSEQ multiplex PCR, yet TCRdb's version contains in-frame clones alone and is incomplete. The sample holds 78,000 or so clones, around 86% seen once. This clone has a single count. Focal radiation and CTLA-4 blockade (ipilimumab) were tested in chemo-refractory metastatic non-small-cell lung cancer patients. The source material was peripheral blood, sampled from a patient treated with radiotherapy plus ipilimumab. The TCR comes from a human donor with non-small cell lung cancer who had stable disease on radiotherapy plus ipilimumab.

The CDR3, as DNA: TGTGCCAGCAGCCTTAGCGGGGCGAACACCGGGGAGCTGTTTTTT. Residues: CASSLSGANTGELFF. The J gene is TRBJ2-2, the V gene TRBV5-4; 8 nucleotides line up with TRBD2. V trimming: 4 bases; J trimming: 0 bases; junction bases outside the gene matches: 2. Germline V gene data show CDR1 as SGHNT and CDR2 as YYREEE (reference sequence). The CDR3 spans 15 residues.